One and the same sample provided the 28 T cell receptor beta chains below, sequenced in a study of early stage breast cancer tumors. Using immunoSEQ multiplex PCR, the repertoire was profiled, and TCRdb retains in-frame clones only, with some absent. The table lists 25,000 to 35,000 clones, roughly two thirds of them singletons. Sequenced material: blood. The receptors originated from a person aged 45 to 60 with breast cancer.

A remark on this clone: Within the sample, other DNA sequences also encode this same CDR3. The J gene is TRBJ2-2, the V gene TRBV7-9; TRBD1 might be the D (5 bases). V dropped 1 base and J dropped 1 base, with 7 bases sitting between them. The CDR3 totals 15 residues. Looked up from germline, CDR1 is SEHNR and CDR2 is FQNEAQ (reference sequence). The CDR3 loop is CASSLGQGNTGELFF. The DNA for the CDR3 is TGTGCCAGCAGCTTAGGGCAGGGGAACACCGGGGAGCTGTTTTTT. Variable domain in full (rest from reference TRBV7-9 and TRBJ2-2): DTGVSQNPRHKITKRGQNVTFRCDPISEHNRLYWYRQTLGQGPEFLTYFQNEAQLEKSRLLSDRFSAERPKGSFSTLEIQRTEQGDSAMYLCASSLGQGNTGELFFGEGSRLTVL.

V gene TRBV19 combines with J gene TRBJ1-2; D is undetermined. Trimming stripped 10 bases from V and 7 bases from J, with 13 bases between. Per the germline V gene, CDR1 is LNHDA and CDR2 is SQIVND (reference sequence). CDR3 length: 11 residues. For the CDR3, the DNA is TGTGCCACCTACTGGCGGGGTGGCTACACCTTC. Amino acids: CATYWRGGYTF.

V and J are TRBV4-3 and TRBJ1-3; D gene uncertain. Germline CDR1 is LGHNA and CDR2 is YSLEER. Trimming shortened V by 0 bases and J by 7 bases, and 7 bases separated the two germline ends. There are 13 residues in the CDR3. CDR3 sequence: CASSQERGNTIYF. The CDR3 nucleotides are TGCGCCAGCAGCCAAGAGCGAGGGAACACCATATATTTT.

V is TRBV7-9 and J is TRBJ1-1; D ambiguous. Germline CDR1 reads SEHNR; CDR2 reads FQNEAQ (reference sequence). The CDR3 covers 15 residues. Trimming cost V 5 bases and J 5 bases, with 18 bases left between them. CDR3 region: CASSGQDYSGTEAFF. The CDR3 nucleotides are TGTGCCAGCAGCGGCCAGGACTATAGTGGGACTGAAGCTTTCTTT.

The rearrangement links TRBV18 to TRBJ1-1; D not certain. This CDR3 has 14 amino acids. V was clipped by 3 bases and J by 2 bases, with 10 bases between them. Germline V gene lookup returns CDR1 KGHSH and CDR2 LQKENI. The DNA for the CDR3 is TGTGCCAGCTCACCGGTCACAGATAACACTGAAGCTTTCTTT. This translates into CASSPVTDNTEAFF.

This CDR3 reads CASKWAGGRYGYTF. In DNA form, the CDR3 reads TGTGCCAGCAAGTGGGCAGGAGGACGCTATGGCTACACCTTC. J is TRBJ1-2 and V is TRBV28; no definite D call. Deletions cut 7 bases from V and 4 bases from J, with 16 bases between. The CDR3 is 14 residues long. The germline CDR1 and CDR2 sequences are MDHEN and SYDVKM.

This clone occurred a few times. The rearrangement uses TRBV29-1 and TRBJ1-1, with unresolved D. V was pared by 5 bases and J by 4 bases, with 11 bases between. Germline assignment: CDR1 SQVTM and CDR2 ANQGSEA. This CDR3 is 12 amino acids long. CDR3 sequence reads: CSVQREGTEAFF. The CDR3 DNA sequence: TGCAGCGTTCAAAGGGAAGGCACTGAAGCTTTCTTT.

The CDR3 DNA follows: TGTGCCAGCAGCCCCGGGGATTGGGGCTACACCTTC. Its translation is CASSPGDWGYTF. V usage is TRBV7-8 and J usage is TRBJ1-2, with D unclear. This CDR3 has 12 residues. V lost 5 bases to trimming and J lost 8 bases, with 12 bases between them. Germline assignment: CDR1 SGHVS and CDR2 FQNEAQ.

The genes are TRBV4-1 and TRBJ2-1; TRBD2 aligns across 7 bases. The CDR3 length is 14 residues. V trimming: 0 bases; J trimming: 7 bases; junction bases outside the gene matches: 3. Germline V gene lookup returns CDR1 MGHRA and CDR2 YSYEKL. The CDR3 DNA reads TGCGCCAGCAGCCAAGACCCACTAGCGAATGAGCAGTTCTTC. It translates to CASSQDPLANEQFF.

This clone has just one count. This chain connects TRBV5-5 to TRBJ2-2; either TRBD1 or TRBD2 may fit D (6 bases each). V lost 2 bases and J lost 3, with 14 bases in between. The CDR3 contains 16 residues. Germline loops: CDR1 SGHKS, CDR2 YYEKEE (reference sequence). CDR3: CASSFWRGKDTGELFF. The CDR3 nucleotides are TGTGCCAGCAGCTTTTGGAGGGGGAAAGACACCGGGGAGCTGTTTTTT.

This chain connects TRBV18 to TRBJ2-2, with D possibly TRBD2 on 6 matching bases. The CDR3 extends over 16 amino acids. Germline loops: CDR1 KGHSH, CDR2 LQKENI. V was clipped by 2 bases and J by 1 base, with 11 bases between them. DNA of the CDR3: TGTGCCAGCTCACCATCTGGGGGGAAGAACACCGGGGAGCTGTTTTTT. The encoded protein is CASSPSGGKNTGELFF.

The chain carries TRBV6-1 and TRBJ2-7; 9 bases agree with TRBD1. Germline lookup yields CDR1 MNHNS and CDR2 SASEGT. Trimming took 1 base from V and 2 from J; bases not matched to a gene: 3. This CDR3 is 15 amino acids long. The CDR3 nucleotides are TGTGCCAGCAGTGAAGTTGGACAGGGGCCCTACGAGCAGTACTTC. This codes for CASSEVGQGPYEQYF.

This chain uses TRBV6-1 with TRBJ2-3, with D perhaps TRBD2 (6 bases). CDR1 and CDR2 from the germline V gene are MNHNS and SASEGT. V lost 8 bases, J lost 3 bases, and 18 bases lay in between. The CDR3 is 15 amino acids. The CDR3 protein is CASRHPLAGTDTQYF. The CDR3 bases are TGTGCCAGCCGTCACCCACTAGCAGGAACAGATACGCAGTATTTT.

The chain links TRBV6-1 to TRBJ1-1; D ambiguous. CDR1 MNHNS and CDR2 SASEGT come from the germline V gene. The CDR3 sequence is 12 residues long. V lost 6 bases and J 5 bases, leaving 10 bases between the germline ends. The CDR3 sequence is CASRLGRTEAFF. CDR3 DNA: TGTGCCAGCAGGCTCGGGCGTACTGAAGCTTTCTTT.

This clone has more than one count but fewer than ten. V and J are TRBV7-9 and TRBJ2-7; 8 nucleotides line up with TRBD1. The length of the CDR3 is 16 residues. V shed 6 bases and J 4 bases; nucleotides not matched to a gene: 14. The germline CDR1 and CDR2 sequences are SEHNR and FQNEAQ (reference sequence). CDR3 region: CASRHPTGGEGYEQYF. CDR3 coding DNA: TGTGCCAGCAGACATCCCACAGGGGGTGAAGGGTACGAGCAGTACTTC.

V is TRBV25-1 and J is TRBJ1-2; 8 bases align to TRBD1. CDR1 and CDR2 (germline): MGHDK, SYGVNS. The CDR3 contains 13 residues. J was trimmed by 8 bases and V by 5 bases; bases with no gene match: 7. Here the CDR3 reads CASSLGTGRGYTF. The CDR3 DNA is TGTGCCAGCAGTCTTGGGACAGGCCGGGGCTACACCTTC.

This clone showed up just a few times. DNA for the CDR3: TGTGCCAGCAGCTTCCGGACACCTGGGGCCAACGTCCTGACTTTC. Translating gives CASSFRTPGANVLTF. The chain carries TRBV7-2 and TRBJ2-6; tentative D call: TRBD1 (5 bases). This CDR3 contains 15 residues. Looked up from germline, CDR1 is SGHTA and CDR2 is FQGNSA. V lost 3 bases and J lost 2, with 8 bases in between.

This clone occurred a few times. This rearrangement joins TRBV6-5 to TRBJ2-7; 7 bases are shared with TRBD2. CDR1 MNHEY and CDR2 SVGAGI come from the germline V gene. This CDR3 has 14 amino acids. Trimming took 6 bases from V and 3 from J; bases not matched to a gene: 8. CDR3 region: CASSPGGRIYEQYF. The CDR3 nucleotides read TGTGCCAGCAGCCCCGGCGGGAGAATCTACGAGCAGTACTTC.

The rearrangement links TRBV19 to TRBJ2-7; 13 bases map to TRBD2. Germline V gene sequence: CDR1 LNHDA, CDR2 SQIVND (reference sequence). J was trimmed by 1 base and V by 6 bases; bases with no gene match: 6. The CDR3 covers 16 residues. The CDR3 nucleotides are TGTGCCAGTAGGGGGACTAGCGGGACAAGATCCTACGAGCAGTACTTC. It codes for CASRGTSGTRSYEQYF.

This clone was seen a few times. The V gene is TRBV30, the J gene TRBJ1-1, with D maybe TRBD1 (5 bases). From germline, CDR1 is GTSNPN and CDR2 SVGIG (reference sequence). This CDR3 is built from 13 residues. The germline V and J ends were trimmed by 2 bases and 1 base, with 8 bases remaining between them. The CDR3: CAWSSGGNTEAFF. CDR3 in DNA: TGTGCCTGGAGTTCTGGGGGGAACACTGAAGCTTTCTTT.

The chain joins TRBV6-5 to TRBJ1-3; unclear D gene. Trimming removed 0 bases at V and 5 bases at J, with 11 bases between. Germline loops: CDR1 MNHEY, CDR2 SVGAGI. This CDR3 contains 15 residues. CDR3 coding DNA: TGTGCCAGCAGTTACTCGATCGGGAATAGAAACACCATATATTTT. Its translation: CASSYSIGNRNTIYF.

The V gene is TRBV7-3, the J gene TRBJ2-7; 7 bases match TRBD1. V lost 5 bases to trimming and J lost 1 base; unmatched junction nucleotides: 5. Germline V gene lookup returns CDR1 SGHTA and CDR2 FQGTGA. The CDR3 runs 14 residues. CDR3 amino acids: CASSLLQGSYEQYF. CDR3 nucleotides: TGTGCCAGCAGCCTACTACAGGGGTCCTACGAGCAGTACTTC.

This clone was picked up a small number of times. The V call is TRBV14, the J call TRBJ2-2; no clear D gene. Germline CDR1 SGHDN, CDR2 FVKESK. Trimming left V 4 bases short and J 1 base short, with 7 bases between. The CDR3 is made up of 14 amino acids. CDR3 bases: TGTGCCAGCAGCCTCCAGCGGAACACCGGGGAGCTGTTTTTT. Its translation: CASSLQRNTGELFF.

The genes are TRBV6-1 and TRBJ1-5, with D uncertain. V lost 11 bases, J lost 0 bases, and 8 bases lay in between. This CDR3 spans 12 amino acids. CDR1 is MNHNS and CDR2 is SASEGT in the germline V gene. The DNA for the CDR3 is TGTGCCGGAGCAAATAGCAATCAGCCCCAGCATTTT. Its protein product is CAGANSNQPQHF.

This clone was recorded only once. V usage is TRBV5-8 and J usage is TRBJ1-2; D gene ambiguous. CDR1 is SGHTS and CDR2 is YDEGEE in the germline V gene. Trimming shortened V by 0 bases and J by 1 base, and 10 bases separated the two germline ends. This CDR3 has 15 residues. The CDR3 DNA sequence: TGTGCCAGCAGCTTGGTGGCGGAGGTTAACTATGGCTACACCTTC. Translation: CASSLVAEVNYGYTF. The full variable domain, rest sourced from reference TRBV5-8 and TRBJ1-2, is EAGVTQSPTHLIKTRGQQATLRCSPISGHTSVYWYQQALGLGLQFLLWYDEGEERNRGNFPPRFSGRQFPNYSSELNVNALELEDSALYLCASSLVAEVNYGYTFGSGTRLTVV.

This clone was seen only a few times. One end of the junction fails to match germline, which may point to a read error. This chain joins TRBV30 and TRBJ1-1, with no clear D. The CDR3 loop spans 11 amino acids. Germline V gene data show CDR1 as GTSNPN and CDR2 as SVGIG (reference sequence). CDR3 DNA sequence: TGTGCCCGGAGGGCGAACACTGAAGCTTTCTTT. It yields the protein CARRANTEAFF.

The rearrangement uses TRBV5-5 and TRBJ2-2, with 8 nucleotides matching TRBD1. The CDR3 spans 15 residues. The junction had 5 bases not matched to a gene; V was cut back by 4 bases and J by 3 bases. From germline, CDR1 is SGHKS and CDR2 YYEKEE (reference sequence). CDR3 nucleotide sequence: TGTGCCAGCAGCCCTTTGACAGGGGACACCGGGGAGCTGTTTTTT. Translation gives CASSPLTGDTGELFF.

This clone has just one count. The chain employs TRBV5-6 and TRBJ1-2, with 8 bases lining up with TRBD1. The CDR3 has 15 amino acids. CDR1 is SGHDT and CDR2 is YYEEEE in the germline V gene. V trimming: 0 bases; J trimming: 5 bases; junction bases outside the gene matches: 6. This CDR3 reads CASSLGRTGMYGYTF. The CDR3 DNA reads TGTGCCAGCAGCTTGGGGCGGACAGGGATGTATGGCTACACCTTC.